The 15 T cell receptor beta chains listed next were all sequenced from one sample in a study of identical twins. TCRdb redid the calling of the 5' RACE reads with MiXCR, one entry per CDR3 protein. Seen here are around 490,000 distinct CDR3 sequences, about a fifth observed once, and the top ten hold approximately 0.48%. These sequences were also reported in another study, on yellow fever vaccine responses in identical twins.

Sequenced input: CD4+ T cells sorted from blood. The receptors were gathered from a woman aged 18-29 years in good health.

The chain couples TRBV6-2 or TRBV6-3 to TRBJ2-7, with 10 bases lining up with TRBD2. The V segment lost 5 bases and the J segment 6 bases; nucleotides outside the gene matches: 10. The CDR3 has 15 amino acids. Germline V gives CDR1 MNHEY, CDR2 SVGEGT. CDR3 nucleotides: TGTGCCAGCAGTATCCAGCGGGAGGGCCGGGGCGAGCAGTACTTC. Translated, it gives CASSIQREGRGEQYF.

This clonotype was counted only a few times. The V call is TRBV28, the J call TRBJ2-5; a weak D match, TRBD1 (7 bases). Trimming removed 2 bases from V and 2 bases from J, with 15 bases in between. This CDR3 comprises 16 residues. Germline CDR1 reads MDHEN; CDR2 reads SYDVKM. The CDR3 region has the DNA TGTGCCAGCAGTTTAGGAGGGGGCGAGGCGCAAGAGACCCAGTACTTC. Its protein product is CASSLGGGEAQETQYF.

This clonotype was detected only a few times. The chain is built from TRBV5-1 and TRBJ1-1, with D perhaps matching TRBD1 (6 bases). The V gene's germline CDR1 is SGHRS and CDR2 YFSETQ. The CDR3 contains 14 residues. Trimming removed 4 bases at V and 0 bases at J, with 10 bases between. CDR3 sequence: CASSEGGLNTEAFF. DNA for the CDR3: TGCGCCAGCAGCGAGGGGGGACTGAACACTGAAGCTTTCTTT.

This clonotype was observed a few times. The rearrangement links TRBV12-3 or TRBV12-4 to TRBJ2-1; D uncertain. The V and J ends lost 0 bases and 8 bases respectively, with 8 bases between them. CDR3 length equals 13 residues. The CDR3 loop reads CASSLAQLYEQFF. In DNA, the CDR3 is TGTGCCAGCAGTTTAGCACAGTTGTATGAGCAGTTCTTC.

This chain links TRBV20-1 with TRBJ2-1; 10 bases fit TRBD2. This CDR3 is 12 amino acids long. Germline V gene data show CDR1 as DFQATT and CDR2 as SNEGSKA (reference sequence). The V and J ends lost 6 bases and 14 bases, in that order; junction bases with no gene match: 10. For the CDR3, the DNA is TGCAGTGCCCGGCTCTCTAGCGGGAGAGAGTTCTTC. The encoded protein is CSARLSSGREFF.

This rearrangement joins TRBV2 to TRBJ2-7; maybe TRBD1 (6 bases). The germline gives CDR1 SNHLY, CDR2 FYNNEI. There are 14 residues in the CDR3. V shed 5 bases and J shed 4 bases, with 15 bases lying between them. The CDR3 DNA reads as TGTGCCAGCAGTTCGACAGGAGAAAAATACGAGCAGTACTTC. Translation gives CASSSTGEKYEQYF.

In this sample, this clonotype turned up a few times. This sequence joins TRBV14 and TRBJ2-1, with D unclear. Germline assignment: CDR1 SGHDN and CDR2 FVKESK. The CDR3 runs to 13 residues. Trimming took off 0 bases at V and 6 bases at J, with 6 bases between the two ends. The CDR3 loop reads CASSQDFINEQFF. In DNA form, the CDR3 reads TGTGCCAGCAGCCAAGATTTTATCAATGAGCAGTTCTTC. The full variable domain, its missing parts supplied by reference TRBV14 and TRBJ2-1, is EAGVTQFPSHSVIEKGQTVTLRCDPISGHDNLYWYRRVMGKEIKFLLHFVKESKQDESGMPNNRFLAERTGGTYSTLKVQPAELEDSGVYFCASSQDFINEQFFGPGTRLTVL.

This clonotype has a handful of counts. This sequence joins TRBV20-1 and TRBJ1-1, with 7 bases identical to TRBD1. CDR3 length: 15 residues. Trimming took 1 base from V and 1 from J; bases not matched to a gene: 6. The germline gives CDR1 DFQATT, CDR2 SNEGSKA (reference sequence). In DNA, the CDR3 is TGCAGTGCTAGAGCGCCGCCAGGGGGGAACACTGAAGCTTTCTTT. It translates to CSARAPPGGNTEAFF.

CDR3 sequence reads: CASSQPVAFESSYNEQFF. The CDR3 region has the DNA TGTGCCAGCAGCCAACCGGTTGCATTCGAAAGCTCCTACAATGAGCAGTTCTTC. J is TRBJ2-1 and V is TRBV3-1; D unclear. CDR3 length: 18 residues. Germline loops: CDR1 LGHDT, CDR2 YNNKEL (reference sequence). Trimming shortened V by 2 bases and J by 0 bases, and 17 bases separated the two germline ends.

V and J are TRBV6-5 and TRBJ2-1; D not certain. The V end was cut by 0 bases, the J end by 10 bases, with 10 bases between. Germline V gene lookup returns CDR1 MNHEY and CDR2 SVGAGI. This CDR3 comprises 13 residues. As DNA, the CDR3 is TGTGCCAGCAGTTACTCCTTCTCGGAGGAGCAGTTCTTC. It translates to CASSYSFSEEQFF.

In its sample, this clonotype was seen a few times. The rearrangement links TRBV27 to TRBJ2-7; 7 bases map to TRBD1. The V gene's germline CDR1 is MNHEY and CDR2 SMNVEV (reference sequence). CDR3 length equals 15 residues. Trimming at V came to 5 bases and at J to 0 bases, leaving 7 bases not matched to a gene. CDR3 DNA sequence: TGTGCCAGCAGTCCGGGGACAGATTCCTCCTACGAGCAGTACTTC. This codes for CASSPGTDSSYEQYF.

The rearrangement uses TRBV29-1 and TRBJ2-7; D is tentatively TRBD1 or TRBD2 (7 bases each). V lost 2 bases and J 6 bases, leaving 23 bases between the germline ends. This CDR3 is 16 amino acids long. Germline-derived CDR1 and CDR2 are SQVTM and ANQGSEA. DNA of the CDR3: TGCAGCGTTGAAAGCAGGGGGGGAACCAACCTGGCCGAGCAGTACGTC. It specifies CSVESRGGTNLAEQYV.

In this sample, this clonotype turned up a few times. The V call is TRBV20-1, the J call TRBJ2-2, with TRBD1 identical over 8 bases. Per germline, CDR1 DFQATT and CDR2 SNEGSKA (reference sequence). The trim removed 8 bases at V and 5 bases at J, leaving 7 bases unmatched. CDR3 length: 13 amino acids. In DNA form, the CDR3 reads TGCAGTATACAGGGGGAAAGGACCGGGGAGCTGTTTTTT. Protein: CSIQGERTGELFF.

The CDR3 nucleotides read TGTGCCAGCAGTGAGGACTATTACAATGAGCAGTTCTTC. It codes for CASSEDYYNEQFF. This chain links TRBV2 with TRBJ2-1, with a weak D call TRBD2 (6 bases). V was cut by 3 bases and J by 4 bases, with 7 bases left in between. Per the germline V gene, CDR1 is SNHLY and CDR2 is FYNNEI. This CDR3 region has 13 residues.

The V and J genes are TRBV6-2 or TRBV6-3 and TRBJ2-3; TRBD2 matches at 7 bases. V was pared by 8 bases and J by 0 bases, with 11 bases of the junction left unmatched. The CDR3 runs 16 residues. The germline V gene encodes CDR1 MNHEY and CDR2 SVGEGT. The DNA for the CDR3 is TGTGCCAGCTTGGGACTACAACAAGTTAGCACAGATACGCAGTATTTT. It codes for CASLGLQQVSTDTQYF.